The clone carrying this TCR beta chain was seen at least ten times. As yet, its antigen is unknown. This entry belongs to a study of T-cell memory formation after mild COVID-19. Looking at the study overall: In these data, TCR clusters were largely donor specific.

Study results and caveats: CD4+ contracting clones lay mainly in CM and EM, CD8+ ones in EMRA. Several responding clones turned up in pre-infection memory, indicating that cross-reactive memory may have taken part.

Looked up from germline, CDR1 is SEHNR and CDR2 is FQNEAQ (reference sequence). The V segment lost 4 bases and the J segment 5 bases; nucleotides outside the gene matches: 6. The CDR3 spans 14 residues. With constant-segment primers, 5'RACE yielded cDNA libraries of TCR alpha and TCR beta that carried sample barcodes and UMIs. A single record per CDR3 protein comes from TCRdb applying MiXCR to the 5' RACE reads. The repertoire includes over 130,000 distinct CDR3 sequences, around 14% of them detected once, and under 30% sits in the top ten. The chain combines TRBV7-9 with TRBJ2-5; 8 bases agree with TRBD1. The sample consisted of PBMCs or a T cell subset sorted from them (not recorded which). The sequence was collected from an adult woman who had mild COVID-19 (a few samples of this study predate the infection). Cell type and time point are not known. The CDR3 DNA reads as TGTGCCAGCAGCTCCCGACAGGGGAGGGAGACCCAGTACTTC. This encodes CASSSRQGRETQYF.